The rows below give T cell receptor beta chains drawn from one sample of a study of blood T cells in healthy people across ages. TCRdb redid the calling of the 5' RACE reads with MiXCR, one entry per CDR3 protein. The table includes fewer than 900,000 distinct CDR3 sequences, around 36% detected once. What was sequenced was blood. These receptors all come from a man between 18 and 35 years old in good health. CDR3s include the opening cysteine and the closing phenylalanine or tryptophan. A D gene is named only where the DNA matches it firmly. The size entry is marked missing in some rows and otherwise reads once, few, many or a size class.

v_gene	abundance	d_gene	j_gene	CDR3nt	CDR3aa
TRBV4-3	NA	NA	TRBJ2-3	TGCGCCAGCAGCCAAGATCGGAAAGCTGCTAGCACAGATACGCAGTATTTT	CASSQDRKAASTDTQYF
TRBV12-3/TRBV12-4	NA	TRBD1	TRBJ2-2	TGTGCCAGCAGTGAGACAGGGGGCGTCGGGGAGCTGTTTTTT	CASSETGGVGELFF
TRBV2	once	NA	TRBJ2-5	TGTGCCAGCACGGCACCTCTGGGGACCCAGTACTTC	CASTAPLGTQYF
TRBV10-3	NA	NA	TRBJ1-1	TGTGCCTCCTTGGATTCAACCAACAGTGGAGCTTTCTTT	CASLDSTNSGAFF
TRBV7-2	many	TRBD1	TRBJ2-7	TGTGCCAGCAGCCCTGGGACAGGTCAACCCTACGAGCAGTACTTC	CASSPGTGQPYEQYF
TRBV6-2/TRBV6-3	few	NA	TRBJ1-2	TGTGCCAGCAGCTCGGCGGCCCGATACGATGGCTACACCTTC	CASSSAARYDGYTF
TRBV4-3	NA	NA	TRBJ2-5	TGCGCCAACAGCCCAGCTCCCCGAGAGACCCAGTACTTC	CANSPAPRETQYF
TRBV4-3	NA	NA	TRBJ1-2	TGCGCCAGCAGCCAAGATCCGGGGGGCGCCTATGGCTACACCTTC	CASSQDPGGAYGYTF
TRBV20-1	many	NA	TRBJ2-1	TGCAGTGCTCCCCCGGGTTGGGGCTACAATGAGCAGTTCTTC	CSAPPGWGYNEQFF
TRBV28	once	TRBD1	TRBJ2-5	TGTGCCAGCAGTCCAGGCCTAGGGGGCGGGGAGACCCAGTACTTC	CASSPGLGGGETQYF
TRBV7-2	few	NA	TRBJ2-5	TGTGCCAGCAGCCGGACCGGGACAAGAATTCAAGAGACCCAGTACTTC	CASSRTGTRIQETQYF
TRBV2	NA	TRBD1	TRBJ2-2	TGTGCCATCCACGTCAGGGGGTACACCGGGGAGCTGTTTTTT	CAIHVRGYTGELFF
TRBV4-1	NA	NA	TRBJ1-4	TGCGCCAGCAGCCAAGTGGGGACGCCTAATGAAAAACTGTTTTTT	CASSQVGTPNEKLFF
TRBV20-1	few	NA	TRBJ1-6	TGCAGTGCTAGAGACCGGGACGGGACCTATAATTCACCCCTCCACTTT	CSARDRDGTYNSPLHF
TRBV20-1	NA	NA	TRBJ2-7	TGCAGTGCTAGAGATCGGGTCCGGGGAAACAATGAGCAGTACTTC	CSARDRVRGNNEQYF
TRBV20-1	few	NA	TRBJ2-3	TGCAGTGCCCAGGGAGGGGGCGACGCAGATACGCAGTATTTT	CSAQGGGDADTQYF
TRBV29-1	NA	NA	TRBJ2-3	TGCAGCGGAGTACTACTAGCCGGCAGCATTAGTACGCAGTATTTT	CSGVLLAGSISTQYF
TRBV7-2	few	NA	TRBJ2-7	TGTGCCAGCAGCTTAGTACCAGGTGATGAGCAGTACTTC	CASSLVPGDEQYF
TRBV20-1	NA	NA	TRBJ2-7	TGCAGTGCTAGGGGGGTGGATCTGCCCAACGAGCAGTACTTC	CSARGVDLPNEQYF
TRBV5-1	NA	TRBD2	TRBJ2-3	TGCGCCAGCAGCCCCTCGACTAGCGGGGATGGAGATACGCAGTATTTT	CASSPSTSGDGDTQYF
TRBV5-1	few	TRBD1	TRBJ2-6	TGCGCCAGCAGCTCGACCGGGACAGTTAATACTGGGGCCAACGTCCTGACTTTC	CASSSTGTVNTGANVLTF
TRBV10-3	NA	NA	TRBJ2-3	TGTGCCATCGCCGGGGCCGATACGCAGTATTTT	CAIAGADTQYF
TRBV12-3/TRBV12-4	NA	NA	TRBJ1-1	TGTGCCAGCATGAAGGGAGGGAAGGGGGGTATGAACACTGAAGCTTTCTTT	CASMKGGKGGMNTEAFF
TRBV20-1	NA	NA	TRBJ1-6	TGCAGTGCCGCCGCCAGGGGAGGTTCACCCCTCCACTTT	CSAAARGGSPLHF
TRBV7-3	few	NA	TRBJ2-1	TGTGCCAGCAGCTTAACTGGACAGCCCAATGAGCAGTTCTTC	CASSLTGQPNEQFF
TRBV20-1	NA	NA	TRBJ1-2	TGCAGTCCGGTTCTTGAGGGGCACTATGGCTACACCTTC	CSPVLEGHYGYTF
TRBV18	few	NA	TRBJ1-1	TGTGCCAGCTCAACCACCGATCAGACTGAAGCTTTCTTT	CASSTTDQTEAFF
TRBV2	once	TRBD1	TRBJ1-2	TGTGCCAGCCCCCCTGGACAGGGCTATGGCTACACCTTC	CASPPGQGYGYTF
TRBV5-5	NA	NA	TRBJ1-3	TGTGCCAGCAGCTTTACAGGGAGTGCTGGAAACACCATATATTTT	CASSFTGSAGNTIYF
TRBV12-3/TRBV12-4	NA	TRBD2	TRBJ2-1	TGTGCCAGCAGTTTTTTGGCGGGGGGCCCTACAGGTGAGCAGTTCTTC	CASSFLAGGPTGEQFF
TRBV5-6	NA	NA	TRBJ2-1	TGTGCCAGCAGCTTCGGGGGGCGACTCAATAAGCAGTTCTTC	CASSFGGRLNKQFF
TRBV27	many	NA	TRBJ1-5	TGTGCCAGCAGCAAGGGGTACGGCAATCAGCCCCAGCATTTT	CASSKGYGNQPQHF
TRBV4-1	NA	TRBD2	TRBJ2-5	TGCGCCAGCAGCCAAGGGGCGACTAGCAATCGGAAGACCCAGTACTTC	CASSQGATSNRKTQYF
TRBV6-2/TRBV6-3	NA	NA	TRBJ2-7	TGTGCTGGCAGTTATCCCGGGGAAGGGTCACAGCAGTACTTC	CAGSYPGEGSQQYF
TRBV27	NA	NA	TRBJ1-3	TGTGCCAGCAGACCGTCCGGGTCGTCATCTGGAAACACCATATATTTT	CASRPSGSSSGNTIYF
TRBV7-9	once	TRBD1	TRBJ1-2	TGTGCCAGCAGCGTACCGGGACAGGGAGAGGGCTACACCTTC	CASSVPGQGEGYTF
TRBV7-2	once	TRBD2	TRBJ2-5	TGTGCCAGCAGCGCCCGGGGGGGTCATGAGACCCAGTACTTC	CASSARGGHETQYF
TRBV5-4	NA	NA	TRBJ2-3	TGCGCCAGCAGCTTAGGGACACCCGAATCCACAGATACGCAGTATTTT	CASSLGTPESTDTQYF
TRBV7-9	NA	TRBD2	TRBJ2-1	TGTGCCAGCAGCTCAGCGGGGTCAGGGAAGTTCACCTACAATGAGCAGTTCTTC	CASSSAGSGKFTYNEQFF
TRBV20-1	NA	NA	TRBJ2-7	TGCAGTGCGGAACAGAGCTCCTACGAGCAGTACTTC	CSAEQSSYEQYF
TRBV29-1	once	TRBD2	TRBJ2-3	TGCAGCGCAGGACTAGTCCGATCAGATACGCAGTATTTT	CSAGLVRSDTQYF
TRBV20-1	NA	TRBD2	TRBJ2-7	TGCAGTGCATTGGGACTAGCGGGGGCATCCTACAATGAGCAGTACTTC	CSALGLAGASYNEQYF
TRBV24-1	NA	TRBD1	TRBJ1-2	TGTGCCACCAGTGATCCCGGACAGGGGAAAGGGAACTATGGCTACACCTTC	CATSDPGQGKGNYGYTF
TRBV29-1	many	NA	TRBJ2-1	TGCAGCGTTGAAGGGGTGCTCACCAGGTTGCAGTTCTTC	CSVEGVLTRLQFF
TRBV5-6	few	NA	TRBJ2-4	TGTGCCAGCAGAAGCCCTCGGACGGGAGAAAACATTCAGTACTTC	CASRSPRTGENIQYF
TRBV19	few	NA	TRBJ1-2	TGTGCCAGTAGTATGCCCAGACTCTATGGCTACACCTTC	CASSMPRLYGYTF
TRBV12-3/TRBV12-4	NA	NA	TRBJ2-3	TGTGCCAGCAGCCGCAGCCGGGGTTTCCCAGATACGCAGTATTTT	CASSRSRGFPDTQYF
TRBV4-1	NA	NA	TRBJ2-5	TGCGCCAGCAGCCAAGTTTTTCCCCCAACAGGGCAAGAGACCCAGTACTTC	CASSQVFPPTGQETQYF